This T cell receptor (beta chain) was documented in a study of T cells after yellow fever vaccination. Overall study: Preparation used SMART-Seq v4 Ultra Low Input for the low-cell-number fractions.

Study-level findings and limits: On re-exposure, the response was weaker but peaked faster, at day 5 versus 15. Some clonotypes, a small share, were shared between CD4 and CD8 compartments. Most primary-vaccination clones recurred post-booster (around 97% CD4, 88% CD8).

One entry per CDR3 protein, called by TCRdb with MiXCR from the 5' RACE reads. Counted here are some 240,000 distinct CDR3 sequences, 3.6% occurring once; the ten biggest clones make up around 19%. This clonotype appeared many times. Its target is not known. The specimen comprised PBMCs, sampled 15 days after the yellow fever booster vaccination. This sequence was found in a man aged 18 to 30 who received the YFV17D yellow fever vaccine.

This CDR3 is CASSLSSSGGYTDTQYF. As DNA, the CDR3 is TGTGCCAGCAGTTTATCGTCTAGCGGGGGGTACACAGATACGCAGTATTTT. The chain carries TRBV12-3 or TRBV12-4 and TRBJ2-3; 11 positions match TRBD2. This CDR3 region has 17 residues. The V gene end was trimmed by 2 bases and the J gene end by 2 bases; junction bases not matched to a gene: 6.